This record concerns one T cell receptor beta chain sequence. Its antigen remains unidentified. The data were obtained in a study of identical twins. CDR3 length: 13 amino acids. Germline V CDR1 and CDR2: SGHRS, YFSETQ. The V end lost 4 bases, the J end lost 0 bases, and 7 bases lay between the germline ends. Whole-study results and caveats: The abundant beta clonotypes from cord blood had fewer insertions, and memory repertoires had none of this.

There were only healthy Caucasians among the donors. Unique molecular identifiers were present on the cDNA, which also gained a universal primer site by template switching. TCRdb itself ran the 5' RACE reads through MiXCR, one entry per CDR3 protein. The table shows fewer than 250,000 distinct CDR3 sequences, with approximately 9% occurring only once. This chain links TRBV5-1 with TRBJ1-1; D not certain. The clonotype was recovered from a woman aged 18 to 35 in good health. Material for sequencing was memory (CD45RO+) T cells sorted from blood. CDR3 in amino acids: CASSPQLNTEAFF. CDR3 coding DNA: TGCGCCAGCAGCCCACAGCTGAACACTGAAGCTTTCTTT.